Presented here are 30 T cell receptor beta chains from one specimen sequenced in a study of blood T cells in healthy people across ages. Combining a sample-barcoded 5' primer with a J-beta primer mix, a second PCR ran for roughly 6 to 11 cycles. TCRdb reanalysed the 5' RACE reads using MiXCR and keeps one entry per CDR3 protein. The sample lists roughly 730,000 distinct CDR3 sequences; roughly three fifths were seen once. Sequencing was done on a sample of blood. All receptors derive from a man aged 40-55 years in good health.

This clonotype turned up a few times. V usage is TRBV27 and J usage is TRBJ2-7, with D uncertain. V gave up 5 bases and J gave up 2 bases, with 7 bases separating them. The CDR3 loop spans 12 amino acids. The V gene's germline CDR1 is MNHEY and CDR2 SMNVEV (reference sequence). CDR3 protein: CASSHVPYEQYF. The CDR3 nucleotides are TGTGCCAGCAGTCATGTCCCCTACGAGCAGTACTTC.

The chain combines TRBV7-9 with TRBJ2-3; no clear D. This CDR3 spans 10 amino acids. Germline V gene sequence: CDR1 SEHNR, CDR2 FQNEAQ (reference sequence). The CDR3 here is CAGSTDTQYF. CDR3 DNA: TGTGCTGGTAGCACAGATACGCAGTATTTT.

This clonotype was counted a single time. The rearrangement links TRBV5-1 to TRBJ2-2; 10 bases line up with TRBD2. The J segment lost 0 bases and the V segment lost 4 bases, leaving 9 bases of the junction unmatched. Germline assignment: CDR1 SGHRS and CDR2 YFSETQ. The CDR3 consists of 18 residues. CDR3 DNA sequence: TGCGCCAGCAGCGACCGGGCTAGCGGGGGAACGAACACCGGGGAGCTGTTTTTT. This translates into CASSDRASGGTNTGELFF.

This rearrangement joins TRBV12-3 or TRBV12-4 to TRBJ2-2, with TRBD2 identical over 8 bases. After removal of 3 bases from V and 1 base from J, the junction contained 10 bases not matched to a gene. This CDR3 is 18 amino acids long. DNA for the CDR3: TGTGCCAGCAGTTTTGGGGCAAAAGCGGGGGTGAACACCGGGGAGCTGTTTTTT. Translating gives CASSFGAKAGVNTGELFF.

This clonotype was seen a few times. The gene calls are TRBV27 and TRBJ2-3, with 9 nucleotides matching TRBD2. CDR1 MNHEY and CDR2 SMNVEV come from the germline V gene (reference sequence). The CDR3 is 16 amino acids. V gave up 5 bases and J gave up 7 bases; unmatched junction bases: 13. The CDR3 here is CASSPLSGRSENTQYF. CDR3 nucleotide sequence: TGTGCCAGCAGTCCCCTTAGCGGGAGATCCGAAAATACGCAGTATTTT.

This clonotype has a single count. The chain uses TRBV7-3 and TRBJ1-1, with D tentatively TRBD1 (5 bases). The V gene lost 6 bases and the J gene lost 1 base, with 9 bases spanning the gap. This CDR3 contains 13 residues. The V gene's germline CDR1 is SGHTA and CDR2 FQGTGA. CDR3 residues: CASREGTNTEAFF. For the CDR3, the DNA is TGTGCCAGCAGGGAGGGGACGAACACTGAAGCTTTCTTT.

The chain uses TRBV20-1 and TRBJ2-3; D gene uncertain. The CDR3 is 16 residues long. V was pared by 3 bases and J by 6 bases, with 22 bases between. The germline V gene has CDR1 DFQATT and CDR2 SNEGSKA (reference sequence). CDR3 DNA sequence: TGCAGTGCTAGTGGACCCTCCGGGCAGGCTACGGATACGCAGTATTTT. Amino acid sequence: CSASGPSGQATDTQYF.

This clonotype was seen only a few times. The chain joins TRBV15 to TRBJ2-7; unclear D gene. The germline CDR1 and CDR2 sequences are LNHNV and YYDKDF (reference sequence). V was clipped by 0 bases and J by 10 bases, with 10 bases between them. The CDR3 sequence is 12 residues long. DNA for the CDR3: TGTGCCACCAGCAGAGATTGGGGAACCCAGTACTTC. It specifies CATSRDWGTQYF.

The genes are TRBV29-1 and TRBJ2-1; 8 bases fit TRBD2. V gave up 2 bases and J gave up 6 bases; unmatched junction bases: 15. The germline V gene encodes CDR1 SQVTM and CDR2 ANQGSEA. The CDR3 runs to 17 residues. The CDR3 DNA sequence: TGCAGCGTTGAAAGTGTGGCGGGGGGCTCCCAAGGCAATGAGCAGTTCTTC. It codes for CSVESVAGGSQGNEQFF.

This clonotype has just a few counts. The rearrangement links TRBV5-1 to TRBJ1-2, with 10 bases lining up with TRBD1. Germline V gives CDR1 SGHRS, CDR2 YFSETQ. The CDR3 totals 14 residues. V was pared by 3 bases and J by 4 bases, with 3 bases of the junction left unmatched. Written as DNA, the CDR3 is TGCGCCAGCAGCTCGGGGGACAGGGGCTATGGCTACACCTTC. The encoded protein is CASSSGDRGYGYTF.

The rearrangement joins TRBV7-2 to TRBJ2-1; D might be TRBD1 (5 bases). This CDR3 has 14 residues. Germline V CDR1 and CDR2: SGHTA, FQGNSA. Trimming cost V 7 bases and J 10 bases, with 20 bases left between them. This CDR3 reads CASKGPRQRYEQFF. The CDR3 DNA reads TGTGCCAGCAAGGGGCCACGACAAAGATACGAGCAGTTCTTC.

This clonotype was found a few times. The gene calls are TRBV29-1 and TRBJ2-7, with 7 bases that match TRBD1. The DNA matches TRBJ2-5 better at its end, which makes the J call doubtful. The germline V gene encodes CDR1 SQVTM and CDR2 ANQGSEA. This CDR3 is 13 amino acids long. The CDR3 reads CSVRATRGETQYF. Written as DNA, the CDR3 is TGCAGCGTCCGCGCCACCAGGGGGGAGACCCAGTACTTC.

This clonotype showed up many times. The chain recombines TRBV12-3 or TRBV12-4 with TRBJ1-1; D is unclear. The CDR3 length is 13 residues. Trimming took 1 base from V and 0 from J, leaving 3 bases between them. Here the CDR3 DNA reads TGTGCCAGCAGTTTAGGGGTGAACACTGAAGCTTTCTTT. Its protein is CASSLGVNTEAFF.

This clonotype showed up just once. V gene TRBV3-1 combines with J gene TRBJ2-2; D remains unclear. This CDR3 is 14 amino acids long. Trimming shortened V by 0 bases and J by 5 bases, and 7 bases separated the two germline ends. Germline CDR1 LGHDT, CDR2 YNNKEL (reference sequence). The DNA of the CDR3 is TGTGCCAGCAGCCAAGACGGCCGTACCGGGGAGCTGTTTTTT. Translated, it gives CASSQDGRTGELFF. Full variable domain (missing parts from reference TRBV3-1 and TRBJ2-2): DTAVSQTPKYLVTQMGNDKSIKCEQNLGHDTMYWYKQDSKKFLKIMFSYNNKELIINETVPNRFSPKSPDKAHLNLHINSLELGDSAVYFCASSQDGRTGELFFGEGSRLTVL.

This clonotype was recorded once. This rearrangement joins TRBV27 to TRBJ2-3; D could derive from TRBD1 or TRBD2 (5 bases each). CDR1 is MNHEY, CDR2 SMNVEV, per germline (reference sequence). Deletions cut 7 bases from V and 1 base from J, with 18 bases between. The length of the CDR3 is 16 residues. The CDR3 is CASKEGSWYGTDTQYF. CDR3 nucleotides: TGTGCCAGCAAAGAGGGGTCATGGTATGGCACAGATACGCAGTATTTT.

The chain joins TRBV2 to TRBJ2-5, with TRBD2 matching 8 bases. With V trimmed by 2 bases and J by 11 bases, 13 bases remained unmatched. The CDR3 runs to 15 residues. Germline assignment: CDR1 SNHLY and CDR2 FYNNEI. The CDR3: CASSERGLESNEQYF. The CDR3 DNA sequence: TGTGCCAGCAGTGAAAGGGGACTAGAAAGCAATGAGCAGTACTTC.

This clonotype was found a few times. A junction end diverges from the germline sequence, so it may reflect a read error. The V gene is TRBV20-1, the J gene TRBJ2-7, with D possibly being TRBD2 (6 bases). Germline lookup yields CDR1 DFQATT and CDR2 SNEGSKA (reference sequence). The CDR3 has 12 residues. CDR3 DNA sequence: TGCAGGGCTAGGCGGGACTCCTACGAGCAGTACTTC. It encodes CRARRDSYEQYF.

This clonotype came up a few times. The chain combines TRBV7-2 with TRBJ2-3; 13 bases are a match to TRBD2. The germline CDR1 and CDR2 sequences are SGHTA and FQGNSA. V was clipped by 5 bases and J by 2 bases; unmatched bases: 7. This CDR3 region has 17 residues. The CDR3 DNA reads as TGTGCCAGCAGCCCTGGGACTAGCGGGGCGATCACAGATACGCAGTATTTT. Encoded protein: CASSPGTSGAITDTQYF.

The chain employs TRBV11-2 and TRBJ2-5, with 16 bases aligning to TRBD2. V shed 7 bases and J 5 bases; nucleotides not matched to a gene: 7. CDR1 SGHAT and CDR2 FQNNGV come from the germline V gene. The CDR3 has 16 residues. In nucleotides, the CDR3 is TGTGCCAGCAAGAGACCGGGACTAGCGGGGGGGGAGACCCAGTACTTC. Translated: CASKRPGLAGGETQYF. The full variable domain, rest sourced from reference TRBV11-2 and TRBJ2-5, is EAGVAQSPRYKIIEKRQSVAFWCNPISGHATLYWYQQILGQGPKLLIQFQNNGVVDDSQLPKDRFSAERLKGVDSTLKIQPAKLEDSAVYLCASKRPGLAGGETQYFGPGTRLLVL.

This clonotype was detected only a few times. This chain connects TRBV12-3 or TRBV12-4 to TRBJ2-1; D ambiguous. The CDR3 runs 12 residues. V gave up 7 bases and J gave up 1 base, with 5 bases separating them. The CDR3 DNA follows: TGTGCCAGCATCACTTCCTACAATGAGCAGTTCTTC. It codes for CASITSYNEQFF.

The chain combines TRBV27 with TRBJ1-2; 9 nucleotides line up with TRBD1. Germline CDR1 and CDR2: MNHEY and SMNVEV (reference sequence). The J segment lost 5 bases and the V segment lost 3 bases, leaving 13 bases of the junction unmatched. The CDR3 loop spans 17 amino acids. CDR3 sequence reads: CASSFSATGQGYYGYTF. CDR3 DNA sequence: TGTGCCAGCAGTTTCAGCGCGACCGGACAGGGGTATTATGGCTACACCTTC.

The chain is built from TRBV20-1 and TRBJ2-3; the D is unclear. Germline V gene lookup returns CDR1 DFQATT and CDR2 SNEGSKA (reference sequence). The CDR3 contains 12 residues. With 1 base removed from V and 5 bases from J, the gap between germline ends came to 7 bases. The CDR3 loop reads CSARGQRDTQYF. CDR3 nucleotides: TGCAGTGCTAGAGGCCAACGAGATACGCAGTATTTT.

In its sample, this clonotype was seen a few times. The chain has TRBV20-1 and TRBJ2-5, with D possibly matching TRBD2 (6 bases). The V gene lost 6 bases and the J gene lost 1 base, with 15 bases spanning the gap. Germline CDR1 is DFQATT and CDR2 is SNEGSKA (reference sequence). This CDR3 has 14 residues. The chain's CDR3 is CSALGLPLQETQYF. The CDR3 bases are TGCAGTGCACTGGGACTTCCACTCCAAGAGACCCAGTACTTC.

V is TRBV25-1 and J is TRBJ2-3; D not resolved. Germline CDR1 and CDR2: MGHDK and SYGVNS. CDR3 size: 14 residues. Trimming removed 4 bases from V and 6 bases from J, with 14 bases in between. The CDR3: CASSGEAAWDTQYF. CDR3 DNA: TGTGCCAGCAGTGGTGAGGCGGCATGGGATACGCAGTATTTT.

This clonotype appeared a few times. The rearrangement joins TRBV12-3 or TRBV12-4 to TRBJ2-3, with D unresolved. V dropped 6 bases and J dropped 3 bases, with 13 bases sitting between them. The CDR3 contains 14 residues. This CDR3 is CASSLGPATDTQYF. The CDR3 DNA reads as TGTGCCAGCAGCCTCGGGCCTGCGACAGATACGCAGTATTTT.

The chain carries TRBV15 and TRBJ2-5; 9 nucleotides align to TRBD1. J gave up 2 bases and V 3 bases, and 1 base lay outside the gene matches. Looked up from germline, CDR1 is LNHNV and CDR2 is YYDKDF (reference sequence). CDR3 size: 14 residues. This CDR3 is CATSRDRGQETQYF. The CDR3 DNA reads as TGTGCCACCAGCAGGGACAGGGGACAAGAGACCCAGTACTTC. The variable domain in full, with the rest retrieved from reference TRBV15 and TRBJ2-5, is DAMVIQNPRYQVTQFGKPVTLSCSQTLNHNVMYWYQQKSSQAPKLLFHYYDKDFNNEADTPDNFQSRRPNTSFCFLDIRSPGLGDTAMYLCATSRDRGQETQYFGPGTRLLVL.

This clonotype was found once. The chain carries TRBV6-6 and TRBJ2-7; unclear D gene. Per the germline V gene, CDR1 is MNHNY and CDR2 is SVGAGI (reference sequence). The V end lost 6 bases, the J end lost 2 bases, and 11 bases lay between the germline ends. The CDR3 runs to 13 residues. The CDR3 protein is CASSSDVTYEQYF. CDR3 DNA: TGTGCCAGCAGCTCGGACGTGACCTACGAGCAGTACTTC.

The chain recombines TRBV3-1 with TRBJ2-7, with 9 bases aligning to TRBD1. With V trimmed by 0 bases and J by 10 bases, 13 bases remained unmatched. The CDR3 has 16 amino acids. Germline V gene lookup returns CDR1 LGHDT and CDR2 YNNKEL (reference sequence). As DNA, the CDR3 is TGTGCCAGCAGCCAAGAAGGGACAGGGTTCCCCAGAGGCCAGTACTTC. Translated: CASSQEGTGFPRGQYF.

The chain has TRBV7-3 and TRBJ2-7, with TRBD2 matching 9 bases. V was clipped by 2 bases and J by 7 bases; unmatched bases: 9. Germline values: CDR1 SGHTA, CDR2 FQGTGA. This CDR3 contains 15 residues. CDR3 in DNA: TGTGCCAGCAGCTTATTGGTAGCGGGAGTAGGGGAGCAGTACTTC. Residues: CASSLLVAGVGEQYF.

The V and J genes are TRBV4-2 and TRBJ2-5; 8 nucleotides line up with TRBD2. CDR3 length equals 17 residues. Germline values: CDR1 LGHNA, CDR2 YNFKEQ. The V and J ends lost 0 bases and 11 bases, in that order; junction bases with no gene match: 17. CDR3 amino acids: CASSQDLSGGLINVQYF. The CDR3 bases are TGTGCCAGCAGCCAAGATCTGTCGGGGGGGCTAATCAATGTGCAGTACTTC.